The rows below give T cell receptor beta chains drawn from one sample of a study of cytomegalovirus exposure and HLA in healthy donors. Clones were read by immunoSEQ multiplex PCR, and TCRdb kept only the in-frame ones, dropping some. The sample holds about 100,000 clones; around 62% are singletons and the top ten take 3.8%. Sample: PBMCs. These receptors were taken from a man aged 25 to 40 in good health and CMV-seropositive. Each CDR3 is given without its conserved first and last residue. Fields, in order: V gene, J gene, D gene, CDR3 length, CDR3 protein. D genes are given only for firm matches.

TRBV7-9	TRBJ1-2	TRBD1	15	ASSINQGARGNYGYT
TRBV7-8	TRBJ1-2	NA	12	ASSPIAGMGGYT
TRBV7-6	TRBJ2-7	TRBD1	10	ASSLDRGEQY
TRBV7-8	TRBJ2-5	TRBD2	15	ASSLVIAGGGQETQY
TRBV6-1	TRBJ1-1	NA	12	ASRLTGKGTEAF
TRBV5-1	TRBJ1-5	NA	11	ASSSQGGQPQH
TRBV7-9	TRBJ2-7	NA	9	SSSPFYEQY
TRBV4-2	TRBJ1-1	TRBD1	13	ASSQVDRVNTEAF
TRBV28	TRBJ2-1	TRBD2	14	ASSPMGLAGANEQF
TRBV6-5	TRBJ2-3	NA	12	ASRLAAQTDTQY
TRBV4-1	TRBJ1-1	NA	12	ASSQALKNTEAF
TRBV6-1	TRBJ2-3	TRBD1	12	AESTGGMTDTQY
TRBV5-5	TRBJ2-5	NA	13	ASSTGNRAEETQY
TRBV19	TRBJ1-4	TRBD1	16	ASTDLGQGYSTNEKLF
TRBV2	TRBJ1-6	TRBD1	12	ATKDRDRNSPLH
TRBV29-1	TRBJ2-7	TRBD1	9	SVGTGDEQY
TRBV9	TRBJ2-1	TRBD2	14	ASSALRGGSYNEQF